The clone carrying this TCR beta chain was counted many times. Its antigen remains unknown. This CDR3 is built from 12 residues. Germline lookup yields CDR1 MDHEN and CDR2 SYDVKM. Germline trimming cut 8 bases from V and 4 bases from J; bases unmatched to any gene: 4. Construction of TCR beta libraries was performed using quantitative 5'-RACE with molecular barcodes. TCRdb called the 5' RACE reads again in MiXCR, with one record for every CDR3 protein. The table has approximately 16,000 distinct CDR3 sequences, approximately 8.4% seen once. This sample was taken from a study of CD8 T cells in ankylosing spondylitis. General study points: Matched ankylosing spondylitis synovial fluid reportedly showed significant enrichment of disease-linked clones.

Sequencing was carried out using blood. This receptor was obtained from a male donor with ankylosing spondylitis or in good health (not recorded which). V usage is TRBV28 and J usage is TRBJ2-7; 8 nucleotides line up with TRBD1. The CDR3 DNA follows: TGTGCCAGCCAGGACAGGGCGTACGAGCAGTACTTC. This encodes CASQDRAYEQYF.